These T cell receptor beta chains were read from a single sample in a study of CD8+ T cells in alopecia areata. The repertoire was sequenced with immunoSEQ multiplex PCR; TCRdb's copy has only in-frame clones and lacks some. Of roughly 180,000 clones in the sample, around 51% are singletons; the top ten hold about a tenth. The input for sequencing was CD8+ T cells sorted from blood, taken between weeks 51 and 52, from a patient treated with tofacitinib. The receptors derive from a human donor with alopecia areata. CDR3s include the opening cysteine and the closing phenylalanine or tryptophan. Fields, in order: CDR3 protein, clone size, J gene, V gene. Rows give clone size only sometimes, using once, few, many, or a class for an expanded clone.

CDR3aa: CASSRGPGVSNQPQHF; abundance: -; j_gene: TRBJ1-5; v_gene: TRBV7-9
CDR3aa: CASSSDGSTDTQYF; abundance: -; j_gene: TRBJ2-3; v_gene: TRBV5-1
CDR3aa: CASSFGSWDEQFF; abundance: -; j_gene: TRBJ2-1; v_gene: TRBV27
CDR3aa: CASSLGFDRSHYGYTF; abundance: -; j_gene: TRBJ1-2; v_gene: TRBV13
CDR3aa: CASSLGLGSYEQYF; abundance: -; j_gene: TRBJ2-7; v_gene: TRBV7-3
CDR3aa: CASSEQLLGYTF; abundance: -; j_gene: TRBJ1-2; v_gene: TRBV2
CDR3aa: CSVPWGRDTQYF; abundance: few; j_gene: TRBJ2-3; v_gene: TRBV29-1
CDR3aa: CASGRGHGNQPQHF; abundance: -; j_gene: TRBJ1-5; v_gene: TRBV9
CDR3aa: CASMGLEFSPLHF; abundance: -; j_gene: TRBJ1-6; v_gene: TRBV27
CDR3aa: CASSMGSSEAFF; abundance: few; j_gene: TRBJ1-1; v_gene: TRBV19
CDR3aa: CASSPRTSTNEQFF; abundance: -; j_gene: TRBJ2-1; v_gene: TRBV7-9
CDR3aa: CASSLVGTTQETQYF; abundance: -; j_gene: TRBJ2-5; v_gene: TRBV5-1
CDR3aa: CASRAGSGQETQYF; abundance: few; j_gene: TRBJ2-5; v_gene: TRBV5-1
CDR3aa: CASSQYRNTGELFF; abundance: -; j_gene: TRBJ2-2; v_gene: TRBV7-2
CDR3aa: CASSLSPGASSGNTIYF; abundance: -; j_gene: TRBJ1-3; v_gene: TRBV27
CDR3aa: CASSARGGPILNQPQHF; abundance: -; j_gene: TRBJ1-5; v_gene: TRBV27
CDR3aa: CASSLDRDQPQHF; abundance: -; j_gene: TRBJ1-5; v_gene: TRBV27
CDR3aa: CASSSDWTSGETQYF; abundance: few; j_gene: TRBJ2-5; v_gene: TRBV7-9
CDR3aa: CASRPLDRLVYGYTF; abundance: -; j_gene: TRBJ1-2; v_gene: TRBV5-1
CDR3aa: CASSPGSYEQYF; abundance: -; j_gene: TRBJ2-7; v_gene: TRBV7-9
CDR3aa: CASSRGLGTDYGYTF; abundance: -; j_gene: TRBJ1-2; v_gene: TRBV5-1
CDR3aa: CASSFQETQYF; abundance: -; j_gene: TRBJ2-5; v_gene: TRBV18
CDR3aa: CASSPGQGNSPLHF; abundance: -; j_gene: TRBJ1-6; v_gene: TRBV5-6
CDR3aa: CASSLEALAGLRRETQYF; abundance: -; j_gene: TRBJ2-5; v_gene: TRBV7-9
CDR3aa: CASRLTWGRQETQYF; abundance: -; j_gene: TRBJ2-5; v_gene: TRBV6-5
CDR3aa: CASSLGRSQGTDTQYF; abundance: -; j_gene: TRBJ2-3; v_gene: TRBV7-2
CDR3aa: CASSPRAAGTDTQYF; abundance: -; j_gene: TRBJ2-3; v_gene: TRBV9
CDR3aa: CASSMKSTSGDYEQYF; abundance: -; j_gene: TRBJ2-7; v_gene: TRBV19
CDR3aa: CASGTLTSVSGELFF; abundance: -; j_gene: TRBJ2-2; v_gene: TRBV25-1
CDR3aa: CASSLRERGWTDTQYF; abundance: few; j_gene: TRBJ2-3; v_gene: TRBV14
CDR3aa: CSVRDGPNQPQHF; abundance: few; j_gene: TRBJ1-5; v_gene: TRBV29-1
CDR3aa: CASSFRGLNYGYTF; abundance: -; j_gene: TRBJ1-2; v_gene: TRBV28
CDR3aa: CASSLAGTGTETQYF; abundance: -; j_gene: TRBJ2-5; v_gene: TRBV7-2
CDR3aa: CASRETSGGSSTDTQYF; abundance: -; j_gene: TRBJ2-3; v_gene: TRBV10-2
CDR3aa: CASSPPGREGAFF; abundance: -; j_gene: TRBJ1-1; v_gene: TRBV18
CDR3aa: CASSQGTSGSYEQYF; abundance: -; j_gene: TRBJ2-7; v_gene: TRBV14
CDR3aa: CSARGRGAGYEQYF; abundance: few; j_gene: TRBJ2-7; v_gene: TRBV29-1
CDR3aa: CASSILTSNQPQHF; abundance: -; j_gene: TRBJ1-5; v_gene: TRBV19
CDR3aa: CASSFGPNTEAFF; abundance: few; j_gene: TRBJ1-1; v_gene: TRBV11-3
CDR3aa: CASSYGLGYEQYF; abundance: few; j_gene: TRBJ2-7; v_gene: TRBV6-5
CDR3aa: CASSPRDTAYEQYF; abundance: -; j_gene: TRBJ2-7; v_gene: TRBV18
CDR3aa: CASSGSGQGGTEAFF; abundance: few; j_gene: TRBJ1-1; v_gene: TRBV5-1
CDR3aa: CASTPPSGANVLTF; abundance: -; j_gene: TRBJ2-6; v_gene: TRBV5-6
CDR3aa: CASSLDGVGTDTQYF; abundance: -; j_gene: TRBJ2-3; v_gene: TRBV5-1
CDR3aa: CASSNGHSGRPDTQYF; abundance: -; j_gene: TRBJ2-3; v_gene: TRBV5-6
CDR3aa: CASSQGVGHTIYF; abundance: -; j_gene: TRBJ1-3; v_gene: TRBV4-3
CDR3aa: CASSFDGEGQGFHEQYF; abundance: -; j_gene: TRBJ2-7; v_gene: TRBV7-6
CDR3aa: CASSSRLAGGADTQYF; abundance: -; j_gene: TRBJ2-3; v_gene: TRBV5-4
CDR3aa: CASSQGTGIYEQYF; abundance: -; j_gene: TRBJ2-7; v_gene: TRBV4-2
CDR3aa: CASMTGTPYTDTQYF; abundance: -; j_gene: TRBJ2-3; v_gene: TRBV27
CDR3aa: CASSLLAGQETQYF; abundance: medium-sized; j_gene: TRBJ2-5; v_gene: TRBV11-2
CDR3aa: CSVAGTGGLIYEQFF; abundance: -; j_gene: TRBJ2-1; v_gene: TRBV29-1
CDR3aa: CASSWGGGTEAFF; abundance: -; j_gene: TRBJ1-1; v_gene: TRBV27